These 8 T cell receptor beta chains originate from one sample sequenced in a study of blood T cell repertoires in COVID-19. TCRdb's copy holds only in-frame clones and misses some; the assay was immunoSEQ multiplex PCR. Of over 85,000 clones in the sample, around 87% were seen once. Sequencing was done on a sample of peripheral blood. The receptors were sampled from a male donor with acute or convalescent COVID-19.

This chain connects TRBV14 to TRBJ1-6, with D tentatively TRBD1 (6 bases). The CDR3 is made up of 15 amino acids. The V end lost 0 bases, the J end lost 9 bases, and 12 bases lay between the germline ends. The germline V gene has CDR1 SGHDN and CDR2 FVKESK. The CDR3 reads CASSQDLPGVSPLHF. DNA for the CDR3: TGTGCCAGCAGCCAAGATCTTCCAGGGGTTTCACCCCTCCACTTT.

The rearrangement uses TRBV7-8 and TRBJ1-4; 10 bases are shared with TRBD1. This CDR3 is built from 15 residues. The J segment lost 11 bases and the V segment lost 5 bases, leaving 11 bases of the junction unmatched. Per germline, CDR1 SGHVS and CDR2 FQNEAQ. The CDR3 loop is CASSTSGTGDRKLFF. The CDR3 DNA is TGTGCCAGCAGCACCTCCGGGACAGGGGATAGGAAACTGTTTTTT.

CDR3 loop: CASSSYGVTYNSPLHF. As DNA, the CDR3 is TGTGCCAGCAGCTCTTACGGGGTAACCTATAATTCACCCCTCCACTTT. The chain is built from TRBV5-6 and TRBJ1-6; no clear D. Germline V gene lookup returns CDR1 SGHDT and CDR2 YYEEEE. The V and J ends lost 3 bases and 2 bases respectively, with 12 bases between them. The CDR3 has 16 residues.

The chain uses TRBV11-2 and TRBJ2-3; 7 nucleotides line up with TRBD2. The CDR3 totals 13 residues. V dropped 5 bases and J dropped 9; count of bases not matched to a gene: 8. Germline CDR1 and CDR2: SGHAT and FQNNGV. In nucleotides, the CDR3 is TGTGCCAGCAGCGCGGGGGTATTTGACACGCAGTATTTT. Protein: CASSAGVFDTQYF. Using reference TRBV11-2 and TRBJ2-3 for the parts outside the CDR3, the full variable domain is EAGVAQSPRYKIIEKRQSVAFWCNPISGHATLYWYQQILGQGPKLLIQFQNNGVVDDSQLPKDRFSAERLKGVDSTLKIQPAKLEDSAVYLCASSAGVFDTQYFGPGTRLTVL.

V and J are TRBV2 and TRBJ1-1, with D perhaps matching TRBD1 (6 bases). From germline, CDR1 is SNHLY and CDR2 FYNNEI. The CDR3 length is 13 residues. V lost 6 bases and J 2 bases, leaving 10 bases between the germline ends. The CDR3 loop is CASRRTVNTEAFF. Written as DNA, the CDR3 is TGTGCCAGCAGGAGGACAGTCAACACTGAAGCTTTCTTT. The full variable domain, rest sourced from reference TRBV2 and TRBJ1-1, is EPEVTQTPSHQVTQMGQEVILRCVPISNHLYFYWYRQILGQKVEFLVSFYNNEISEKSEIFDDQFSVERPDGSNFTLKIRSTKLEDSAMYFCASRRTVNTEAFFGQGTRLTVV.

This clone is a singleton in its sample. The CDR3, as DNA: TGTGCCAGCAGTTCCCAGGGTCTTTCTGAAGCTTTCTTT. Protein: CASSSQGLSEAFF. This chain joins TRBV6-5 and TRBJ1-1, with TRBD1 as a possible D gene (5 bases). The V and J ends lost 4 bases and 6 bases respectively, with 12 bases between them. This CDR3 region has 13 residues. Germline CDR1 and CDR2: MNHEY and SVGAGI.

J is TRBJ1-6 and V is TRBV5-1; weak D call: TRBD1 (6 bases). The V gene's germline CDR1 is SGHRS and CDR2 YFSETQ. The CDR3 is made up of 14 amino acids. Trimming took off 6 bases at V and 8 bases at J, with 15 bases between the two ends. In DNA form, the CDR3 reads TGCGCCAGCAAAGGACAGCGCGGAGATTCACCCCTCCACTTT. This sequence encodes CASKGQRGDSPLHF.

This rearrangement joins TRBV19 to TRBJ1-1; 7 bases are a match to TRBD1. Germline CDR1 reads LNHDA; CDR2 reads SQIVND (reference sequence). The CDR3 length is 12 residues. V gave up 5 bases and J gave up 7 bases; unmatched junction bases: 4. The CDR3 DNA is TGTGCCAGTAGTTTAACAGGGGTTGAAGCTTTCTTT. This translates into CASSLTGVEAFF.